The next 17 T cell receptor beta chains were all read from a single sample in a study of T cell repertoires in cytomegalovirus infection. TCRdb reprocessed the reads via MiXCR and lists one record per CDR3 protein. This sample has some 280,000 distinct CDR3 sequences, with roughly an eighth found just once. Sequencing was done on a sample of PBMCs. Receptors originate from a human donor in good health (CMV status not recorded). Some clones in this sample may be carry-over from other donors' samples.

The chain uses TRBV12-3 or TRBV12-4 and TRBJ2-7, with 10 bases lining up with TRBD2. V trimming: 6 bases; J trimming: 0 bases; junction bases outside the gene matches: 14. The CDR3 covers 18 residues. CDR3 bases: TGTGCCAGCAGCCAGGGAGGTCGGACTAGCGGCCTCTCCTACGAGCAGTACTTC. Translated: CASSQGGRTSGLSYEQYF.

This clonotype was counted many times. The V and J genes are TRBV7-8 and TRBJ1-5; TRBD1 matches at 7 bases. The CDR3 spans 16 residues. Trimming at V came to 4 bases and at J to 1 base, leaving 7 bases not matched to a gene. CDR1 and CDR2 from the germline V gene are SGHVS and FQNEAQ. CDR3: CASSYRTGVSNQPQHF. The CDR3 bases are TGTGCCAGCAGCTACAGAACAGGGGTCAGCAATCAGCCCCAGCATTTT.

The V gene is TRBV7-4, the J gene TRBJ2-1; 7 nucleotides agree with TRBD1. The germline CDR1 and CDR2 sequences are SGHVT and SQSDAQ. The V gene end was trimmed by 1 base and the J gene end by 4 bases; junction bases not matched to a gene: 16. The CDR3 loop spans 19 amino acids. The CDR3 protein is CASSLERTGQPTLYNEQFF. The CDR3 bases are TGTGCCAGCAGCTTAGAACGGACAGGCCAACCTACCCTTTACAATGAGCAGTTCTTC. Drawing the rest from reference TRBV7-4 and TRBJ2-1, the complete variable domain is GAGVSQSPRYKVAKRGRDVALRCDSISGHVTLYWYRQTLGQGSEVLTYSQSDAQRDKSGRPSGRFSAERPERSVSTLKIQRTEQGDSAVYLCASSLERTGQPTLYNEQFFGPGTRLTVL.

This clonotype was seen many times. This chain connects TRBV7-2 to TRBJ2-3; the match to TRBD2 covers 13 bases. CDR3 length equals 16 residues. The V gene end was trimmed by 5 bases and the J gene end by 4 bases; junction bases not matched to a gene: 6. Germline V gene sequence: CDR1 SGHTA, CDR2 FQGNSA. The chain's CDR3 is CASSNGGTSGADTQYF. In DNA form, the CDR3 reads TGTGCCAGCAGCAACGGCGGGACTAGCGGGGCAGATACGCAGTATTTT.

The CDR3 reads CASNRLTSSYNEQFF. The DNA for the CDR3 is TGTGCCAGCAATAGACTTACGAGCTCCTACAATGAGCAGTTCTTC. The chain joins TRBV27 to TRBJ2-1; D call uncertain. The germline V and J ends were trimmed by 7 bases and 0 bases, with 13 bases remaining between them. The CDR3 extends over 15 amino acids. Germline CDR1 and CDR2: MNHEY and SMNVEV (reference sequence).

In DNA, the CDR3 is TGTGCCAGCAGCTTCGGGCCCGTGAGGGAAAACGGTGAGCAGTTCTTC. This gives the protein CASSFGPVRENGEQFF. The chain links TRBV14 to TRBJ2-1; possibly TRBD2 for D (5 bases). The CDR3 loop spans 16 amino acids. V was shortened by 5 bases and J by 9 bases, with 23 bases between the two germline ends. Looked up from germline, CDR1 is SGHDN and CDR2 is FVKESK.

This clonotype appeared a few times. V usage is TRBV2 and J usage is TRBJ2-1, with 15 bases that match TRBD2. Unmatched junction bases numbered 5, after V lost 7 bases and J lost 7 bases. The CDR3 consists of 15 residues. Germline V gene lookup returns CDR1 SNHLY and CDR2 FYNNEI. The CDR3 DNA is TGTGCCAGCACCGCCGGGACTAGCGGGGGGAATGAGCAGTTCTTC. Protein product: CASTAGTSGGNEQFF.

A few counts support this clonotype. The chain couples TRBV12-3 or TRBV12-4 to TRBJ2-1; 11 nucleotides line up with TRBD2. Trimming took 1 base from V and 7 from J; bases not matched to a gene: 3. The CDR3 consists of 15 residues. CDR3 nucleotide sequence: TGTGCCAGCAGTTTAGAGGGACTAGCGGAAAATGAGCAGTTCTTC. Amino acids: CASSLEGLAENEQFF.

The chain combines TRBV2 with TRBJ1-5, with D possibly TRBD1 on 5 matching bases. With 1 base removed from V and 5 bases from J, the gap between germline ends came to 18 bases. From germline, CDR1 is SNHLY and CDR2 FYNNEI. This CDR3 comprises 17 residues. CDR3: CASSEDFRAEGDQPQHF. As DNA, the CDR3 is TGTGCCAGCAGTGAAGACTTCAGGGCGGAGGGAGATCAGCCCCAGCATTTT.

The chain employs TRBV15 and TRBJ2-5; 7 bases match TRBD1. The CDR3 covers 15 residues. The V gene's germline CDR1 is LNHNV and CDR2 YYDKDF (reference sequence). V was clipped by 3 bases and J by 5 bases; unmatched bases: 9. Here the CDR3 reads CATSREGAGGETQYF. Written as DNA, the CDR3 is TGTGCCACCAGCAGGGAAGGGGCAGGGGGTGAGACCCAGTACTTC.

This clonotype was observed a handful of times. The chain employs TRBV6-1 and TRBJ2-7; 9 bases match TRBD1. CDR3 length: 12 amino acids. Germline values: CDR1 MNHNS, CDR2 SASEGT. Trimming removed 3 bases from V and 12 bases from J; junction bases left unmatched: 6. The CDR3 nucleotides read TGTGCCAGCAGTGAGGGACAGGGACAGGTGTACTTC. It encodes CASSEGQGQVYF.

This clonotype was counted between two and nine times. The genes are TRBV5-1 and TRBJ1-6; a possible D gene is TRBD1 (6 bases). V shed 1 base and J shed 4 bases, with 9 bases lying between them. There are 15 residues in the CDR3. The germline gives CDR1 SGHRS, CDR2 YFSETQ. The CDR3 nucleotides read TGCGCCAGCAGCTTGCCGGGACAATATAATTCACCCCTCCACTTT. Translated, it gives CASSLPGQYNSPLHF.

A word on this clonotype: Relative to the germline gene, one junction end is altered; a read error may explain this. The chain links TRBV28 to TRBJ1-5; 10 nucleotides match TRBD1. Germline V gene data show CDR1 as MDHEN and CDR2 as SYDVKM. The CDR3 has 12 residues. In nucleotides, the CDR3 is TGTGCCAGCAGTTTATTGGGACAGGGGATCTCATTT. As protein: CASSLLGQGISF. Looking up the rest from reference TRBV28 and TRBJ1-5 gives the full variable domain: DVKVTQSSRYLVKRTGEKVFLECVQDMDHENMFWYRQDPGLGLRLIYFSYDVKMKEKGDIPEGYSVSREKKERFSLILESASTNQTSMYLCASSLLGQGISFGDGTRLSIL.

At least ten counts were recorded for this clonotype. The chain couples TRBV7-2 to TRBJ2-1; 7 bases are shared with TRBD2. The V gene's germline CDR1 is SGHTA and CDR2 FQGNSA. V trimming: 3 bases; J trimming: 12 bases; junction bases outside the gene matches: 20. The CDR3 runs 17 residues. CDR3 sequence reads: CASSLGVFGGRGEGQFF. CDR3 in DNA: TGTGCCAGCAGCTTGGGGGTCTTTGGCGGGAGAGGGGAGGGGCAGTTCTTC.

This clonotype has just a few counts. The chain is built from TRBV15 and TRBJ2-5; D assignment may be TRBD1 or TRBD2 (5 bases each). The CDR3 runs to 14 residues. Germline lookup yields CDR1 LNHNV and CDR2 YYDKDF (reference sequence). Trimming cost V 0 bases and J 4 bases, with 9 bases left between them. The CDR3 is CATSRDLGRETQYF. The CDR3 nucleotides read TGTGCCACCAGCAGAGATCTGGGACGAGAGACCCAGTACTTC.

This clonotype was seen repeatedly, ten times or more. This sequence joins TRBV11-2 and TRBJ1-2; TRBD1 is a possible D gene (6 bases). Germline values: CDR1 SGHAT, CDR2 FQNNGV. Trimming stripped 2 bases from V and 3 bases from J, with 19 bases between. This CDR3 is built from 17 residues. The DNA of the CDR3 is TGTGCCAGCAGCTTAATCGGTGGATCAGGGGTGGACTATGGCTACACCTTC. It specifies CASSLIGGSGVDYGYTF.

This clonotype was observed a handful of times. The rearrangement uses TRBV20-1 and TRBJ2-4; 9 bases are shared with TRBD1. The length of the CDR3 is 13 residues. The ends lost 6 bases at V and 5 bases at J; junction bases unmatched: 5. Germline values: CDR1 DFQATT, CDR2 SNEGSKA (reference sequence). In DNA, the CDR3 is TGCAGTGCCCGGGGACAGGGAGAAAACATTCAGTACTTC. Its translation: CSARGQGENIQYF.